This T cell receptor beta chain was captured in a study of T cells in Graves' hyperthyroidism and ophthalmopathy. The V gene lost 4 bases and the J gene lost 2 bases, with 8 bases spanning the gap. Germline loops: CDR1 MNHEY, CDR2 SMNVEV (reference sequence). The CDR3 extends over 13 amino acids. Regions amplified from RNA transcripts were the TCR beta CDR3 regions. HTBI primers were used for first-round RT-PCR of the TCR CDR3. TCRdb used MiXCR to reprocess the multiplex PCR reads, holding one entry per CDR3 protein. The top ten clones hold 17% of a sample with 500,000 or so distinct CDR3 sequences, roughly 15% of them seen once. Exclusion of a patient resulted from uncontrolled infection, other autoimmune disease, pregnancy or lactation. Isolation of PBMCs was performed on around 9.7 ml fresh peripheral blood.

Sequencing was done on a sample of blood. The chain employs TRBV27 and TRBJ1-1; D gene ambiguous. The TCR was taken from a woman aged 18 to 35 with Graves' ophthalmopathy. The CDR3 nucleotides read TGTGCCAGCAGTTCGGCCGAAAACACTGAAGCTTTCTTT. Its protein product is CASSSAENTEAFF.